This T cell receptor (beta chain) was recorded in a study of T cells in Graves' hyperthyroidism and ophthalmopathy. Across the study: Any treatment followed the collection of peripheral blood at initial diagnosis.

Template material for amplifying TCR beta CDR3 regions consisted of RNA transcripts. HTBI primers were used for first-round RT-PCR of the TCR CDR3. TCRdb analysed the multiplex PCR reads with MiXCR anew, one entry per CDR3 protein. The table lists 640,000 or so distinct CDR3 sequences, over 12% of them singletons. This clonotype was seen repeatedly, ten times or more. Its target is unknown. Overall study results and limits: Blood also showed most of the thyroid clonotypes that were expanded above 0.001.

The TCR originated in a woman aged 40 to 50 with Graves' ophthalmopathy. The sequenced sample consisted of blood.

The CDR3 DNA sequence: TGTGCCACCAGCAGAGAGGGGCGGAACTACGAGCAGTACTTC. It yields the protein CATSREGRNYEQYF. This rearrangement joins TRBV15 to TRBJ2-7, with a tentative D call TRBD1 (5 bases). Germline CDR1 reads LNHNV; CDR2 reads YYDKDF (reference sequence). There are 14 residues in the CDR3. Trimming took off 0 bases at V and 3 bases at J, with 9 bases between the two ends. Full variable domain (missing parts from reference TRBV15 and TRBJ2-7): DAMVIQNPRYQVTQFGKPVTLSCSQTLNHNVMYWYQQKSSQAPKLLFHYYDKDFNNEADTPDNFQSRRPNTSFCFLDIRSPGLGDTAMYLCATSREGRNYEQYFGPGTRLTVT.